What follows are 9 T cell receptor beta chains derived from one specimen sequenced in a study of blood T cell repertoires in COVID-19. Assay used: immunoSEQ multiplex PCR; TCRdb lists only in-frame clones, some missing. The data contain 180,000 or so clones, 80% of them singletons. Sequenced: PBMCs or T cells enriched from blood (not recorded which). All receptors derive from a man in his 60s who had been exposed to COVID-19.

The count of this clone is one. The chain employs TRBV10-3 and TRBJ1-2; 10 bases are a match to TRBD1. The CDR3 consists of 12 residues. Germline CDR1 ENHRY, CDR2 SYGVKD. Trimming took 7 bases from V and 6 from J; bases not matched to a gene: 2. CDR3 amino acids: CAIKGTGDGYTF. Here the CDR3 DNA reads TGTGCCATCAAAGGGACAGGGGATGGCTACACCTTC.

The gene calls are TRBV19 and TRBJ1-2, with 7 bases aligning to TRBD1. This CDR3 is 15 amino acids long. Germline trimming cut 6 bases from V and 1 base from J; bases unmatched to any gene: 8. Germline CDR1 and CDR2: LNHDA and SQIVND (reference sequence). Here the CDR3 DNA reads TGTGCCAGTAGGCCCGACAGGGTAAATAACTATGGCTACACCTTC. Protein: CASRPDRVNNYGYTF. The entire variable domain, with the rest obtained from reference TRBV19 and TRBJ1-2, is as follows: DGGITQSPKYLFRKEGQNVTLSCEQNLNHDAMYWYRQDPGQGLRLIYYSQIVNDFQKGDIAEGYSVSREKKESFPLTVTSAQKNPTAFYLCASRPDRVNNYGYTFGSGTRLTVV.

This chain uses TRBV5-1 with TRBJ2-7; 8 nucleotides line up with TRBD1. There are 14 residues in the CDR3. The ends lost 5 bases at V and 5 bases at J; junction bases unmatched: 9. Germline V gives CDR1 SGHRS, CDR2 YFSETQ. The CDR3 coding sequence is TGCGCCAGCAGGTCAGGGGGCAGTAGCGACGAGCAGTACTTC. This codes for CASRSGGSSDEQYF.

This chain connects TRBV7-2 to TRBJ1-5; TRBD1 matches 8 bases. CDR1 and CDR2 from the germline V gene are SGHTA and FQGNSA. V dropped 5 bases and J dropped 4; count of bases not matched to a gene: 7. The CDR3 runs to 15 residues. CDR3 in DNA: TGTGCCAGCAGCCCCCGGGACAGGAGTAATCAGCCCCAGCATTTT. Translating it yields CASSPRDRSNQPQHF.

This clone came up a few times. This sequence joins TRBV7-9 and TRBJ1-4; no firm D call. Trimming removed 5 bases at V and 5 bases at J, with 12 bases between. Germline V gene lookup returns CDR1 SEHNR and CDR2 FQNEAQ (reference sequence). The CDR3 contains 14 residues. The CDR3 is CASSDSGRNEKLFF. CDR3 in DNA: TGTGCCAGCAGCGACTCCGGGAGGAATGAAAAACTGTTTTTT.

DNA for the CDR3: TGCAGCGTTGTGGGGGGATTTGATCAGCCCCAGCATTTT. It codes for CSVVGGFDQPQHF. V and J are TRBV29-1 and TRBJ1-5, with D possibly TRBD1 on 5 matching bases. Germline lookup yields CDR1 SQVTM and CDR2 ANQGSEA. Trimming left V 4 bases short and J 5 bases short, with 12 bases between. The CDR3 totals 13 residues.

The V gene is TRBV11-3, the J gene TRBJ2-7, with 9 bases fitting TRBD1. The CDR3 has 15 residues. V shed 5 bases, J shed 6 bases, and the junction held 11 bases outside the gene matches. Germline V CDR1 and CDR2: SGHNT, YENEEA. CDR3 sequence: CASSDRGTGSREQYF. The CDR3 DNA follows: TGTGCCAGCAGCGACCGAGGGACAGGGAGTCGCGAGCAGTACTTC.

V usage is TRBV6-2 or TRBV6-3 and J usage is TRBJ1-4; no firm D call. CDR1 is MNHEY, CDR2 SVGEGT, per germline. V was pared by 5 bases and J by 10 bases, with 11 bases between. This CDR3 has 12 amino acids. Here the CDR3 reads CASSQRRGKLFF. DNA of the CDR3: TGTGCCAGCAGTCAAAGACGGGGAAAACTGTTTTTT.

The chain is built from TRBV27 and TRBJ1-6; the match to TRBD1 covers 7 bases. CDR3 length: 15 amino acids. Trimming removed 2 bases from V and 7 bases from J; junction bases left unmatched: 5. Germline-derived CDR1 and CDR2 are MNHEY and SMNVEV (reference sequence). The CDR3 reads CASSLVGTANSPLHF. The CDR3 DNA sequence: TGTGCCAGCAGTTTAGTGGGGACAGCAAATTCACCCCTCCACTTT.